These 15 T cell receptor beta chains were sequenced from one sample in a study of T cells after yellow fever vaccination. MiXCR was run by TCRdb on the 5' RACE reads, yielding one entry per CDR3 protein. Of hundreds of thousands of distinct CDR3 sequences in the sample, over 9% are singletons; the top ten hold 14% to 15%. The sample consisted of PBMCs, taken on the day of the yellow fever booster vaccination. These receptor sequences come from a man aged 25-40 years who received the YFV17D yellow fever vaccine.

This clonotype was observed at least ten times. The CDR3 protein is CASSSSGQGNTGELFF. The CDR3 DNA reads TGCGCCAGCAGCTCATCGGGCCAGGGGAACACCGGGGAGCTGTTTTTT. The chain combines TRBV5-1 with TRBJ2-2, with D maybe TRBD1 (5 bases). V lost 3 bases and J 1 base, leaving 13 bases between the germline ends. The CDR3 extends over 16 amino acids. Germline lookup yields CDR1 SGHRS and CDR2 YFSETQ.

This clonotype came up many times. This rearrangement joins TRBV5-6 to TRBJ2-7; D not certain. The CDR3 is 12 residues long. CDR1 SGHDT and CDR2 YYEEEE come from the germline V gene. V was trimmed by 0 bases and J by 6 bases, leaving 7 bases between them. The DNA of the CDR3 is TGTGCCAGCAGCTTGGGTTCAAGCGAGCAGTACTTC. It codes for CASSLGSSEQYF.

There are a few counts of this clonotype. The DNA for the CDR3 is TGTGCCGTCGGGGACAGGGCTTCCTACGAGCAGTACTTC. Its translation is CAVGDRASYEQYF. This chain connects TRBV27 to TRBJ2-7; 9 nucleotides match TRBD1. The CDR3 has 13 amino acids. Germline CDR1 reads MNHEY; CDR2 reads SMNVEV (reference sequence). Losses at the gene ends were 11 bases for V and 1 base for J; bases not matched to a gene: 6.

This clonotype was found a few times. The chain recombines TRBV7-9 with TRBJ2-1, with 7 bases that match TRBD2. The CDR3 has 15 residues. J gave up 8 bases and V 5 bases, and 12 bases lay outside the gene matches. Germline lookup yields CDR1 SEHNR and CDR2 FQNEAQ (reference sequence). CDR3 nucleotide sequence: TGTGCCAGCAGCAAAGGAGGCGGGAGCGGCGATGAGCAGTTCTTC. Its translation: CASSKGGGSGDEQFF.

Only a few counts were recorded for this clonotype. The chain carries TRBV3-1 and TRBJ2-3; 10 nucleotides agree with TRBD2. Germline CDR1 reads LGHDT; CDR2 reads YNNKEL (reference sequence). With 5 bases clipped from V and 0 bases from J, the junction kept 2 bases outside the gene matches. The CDR3 runs 15 residues. The CDR3 nucleotides read TGTGCCAGCAGCGAGACTAGCGGGAGCACAGATACGCAGTATTTT. Residues: CASSETSGSTDTQYF.

The chain joins TRBV10-2 to TRBJ1-2; D ambiguous. The length of the CDR3 is 13 residues. Germline V gene lookup returns CDR1 WSHSY and CDR2 SAAADI. V lost 8 bases, J lost 8 bases, and 18 bases lay in between. CDR3 sequence reads: CASGIPDGQGYTF. The CDR3 DNA reads as TGCGCCAGCGGGATTCCGGACGGCCAAGGCTACACCTTC.

This clonotype came up a few times. DNA of the CDR3: TGTGCCAGCAGCGCTACAGAAGGGACCCAGTACTTC. It yields the protein CASSATEGTQYF. The J gene is TRBJ2-5, the V gene TRBV7-9, with D unresolved. V was trimmed by 5 bases and J by 7 bases, leaving 11 bases between them. This CDR3 spans 12 amino acids. The germline V gene has CDR1 SEHNR and CDR2 FQNEAQ (reference sequence).

J is TRBJ2-3 and V is TRBV20-1, with D perhaps TRBD1 (6 bases). The CDR3 spans 17 residues. CDR1 DFQATT and CDR2 SNEGSKA come from the germline V gene (reference sequence). V was clipped by 1 base and J by 0 bases, with 17 bases between them. The CDR3 nucleotides are TGCAGTGCTAGAGGACAGGCTACACAAGAAAGCACAGATACGCAGTATTTT. Translating gives CSARGQATQESTDTQYF.

The chain joins TRBV20-1 to TRBJ2-7, with 9 positions matching TRBD1. Germline V CDR1 and CDR2: DFQATT, SNEGSKA (reference sequence). V was pared by 6 bases and J by 4 bases, with 10 bases of the junction left unmatched. CDR3 length: 14 residues. The CDR3 loop is CSALPPGQGYEQYF. The CDR3 DNA is TGCAGTGCCTTGCCCCCGGGACAGGGTTACGAGCAGTACTTC.

The V gene is TRBV19, the J gene TRBJ1-1; 7 positions agree with TRBD1. Germline lookup yields CDR1 LNHDA and CDR2 SQIVND (reference sequence). The CDR3 extends over 13 amino acids. The V and J ends lost 7 bases and 5 bases, in that order; junction bases with no gene match: 7. CDR3 DNA: TGTGCCAGTAACCACAGGGGTCGGACTGAAGCTTTCTTT. As protein: CASNHRGRTEAFF.

In its sample, this clonotype was seen a few times. This chain connects TRBV20-1 to TRBJ2-3, with 7 bases fitting TRBD1. Germline V gene data show CDR1 as DFQATT and CDR2 as SNEGSKA (reference sequence). V trimming: 5 bases; J trimming: 6 bases; junction bases outside the gene matches: 5. The CDR3 is 12 amino acids. Here the CDR3 reads CSARTGADTQYF. CDR3 nucleotide sequence: TGCAGTGCTCGTACAGGGGCCGATACGCAGTATTTT.

This clonotype has more than one count but fewer than ten. V is TRBV13 and J is TRBJ2-5, with D perhaps TRBD1 (6 bases). The CDR3 covers 16 residues. V was trimmed by 0 bases and J by 5 bases, leaving 16 bases between them. Germline lookup yields CDR1 PRHDT and CDR2 FYEKMQ (reference sequence). This CDR3 is CASSLGGGRYRETQYF. The CDR3 nucleotides are TGTGCCAGCAGCTTAGGAGGGGGAAGGTATCGTGAGACCCAGTACTTC.

The gene calls are TRBV5-4 and TRBJ2-1; 11 nucleotides match TRBD2. The CDR3 is 13 residues long. Per the germline V gene, CDR1 is SGHNT and CDR2 is YYREEE (reference sequence). The J segment lost 12 bases and the V segment lost 0 bases, leaving 2 bases of the junction unmatched. CDR3 coding DNA: TGTGCCAGCAGCTTGGTAGCGGGAGGGCGGCAGTTCTTC. Translation: CASSLVAGGRQFF.

The chain employs TRBV18 and TRBJ2-1, with D uncertain. This CDR3 has 12 amino acids. CDR1 KGHSH and CDR2 LQKENI come from the germline V gene. V lost 3 bases to trimming and J lost 7 bases, with 7 bases between them. CDR3: CASSPSRNEQFF. CDR3 nucleotides: TGTGCCAGCTCACCCAGCAGGAATGAGCAGTTCTTC.

This clonotype showed up just a few times. The rearrangement uses TRBV24-1 and TRBJ2-1, with 7 bases matching TRBD2. V lost 7 bases to trimming and J lost 6 bases; unmatched junction nucleotides: 5. CDR1 and CDR2 from the germline V gene are KGHDR and SFDVKD. This CDR3 region has 13 residues. The CDR3 region is CATRSGTPNEQFF. CDR3 DNA: TGTGCCACCAGAAGCGGGACCCCCAATGAGCAGTTCTTC.